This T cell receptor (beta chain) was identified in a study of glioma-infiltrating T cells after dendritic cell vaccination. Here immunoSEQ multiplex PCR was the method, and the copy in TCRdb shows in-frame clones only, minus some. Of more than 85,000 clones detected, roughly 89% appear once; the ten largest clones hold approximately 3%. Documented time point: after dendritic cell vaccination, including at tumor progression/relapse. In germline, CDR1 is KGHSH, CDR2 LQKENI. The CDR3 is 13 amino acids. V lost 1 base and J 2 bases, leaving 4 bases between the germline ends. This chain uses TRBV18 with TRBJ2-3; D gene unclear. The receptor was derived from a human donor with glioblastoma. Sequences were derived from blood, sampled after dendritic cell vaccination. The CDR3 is CASSPRVTDTQYF. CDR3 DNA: TGTGCCAGCTCACCACGCGTCACAGATACGCAGTATTTT.